This TCR beta chain was identified in a study of CD4 T cells in relation to SARS-CoV-2 and coronaviruses. Study in general: TCR beta CDR3s were sequenced after approximately ten-day antigen culture of PBMCs. Points from the study as a whole: Monoreactive clones expanded significantly more to SARS-CoV-2 than crossreactive clones did. The assay detects memory recall responses, not culture-primed primary responses.

For less than eleven days, 10^5 sorted CD4+ cells grew with T cell-depleted PBMCs and CEF. A remark on this clone: Its target is unknown.

CDR1 and CDR2 from the germline V gene are KGHSH and LQKENI. The CDR3 runs 14 residues. Trimming left V 3 bases short and J 4 bases short, with 13 bases between. TCRdb keeps only in-frame clones here, not all; method: immunoSEQ multiplex PCR. The sample shows around 40,000 clones, over 75% of them seen only once. The source is an adult with COVID-19. The sequencing input was naive CD4+ T cells from PBMCs, cultured in vitro. Noted subset: naive CD4+ T cells isolated by negative enrichment. V usage is TRBV18 and J usage is TRBJ2-7; D perhaps matches TRBD1 (6 bases). The CDR3: CASSPLAGVYEQYF. The CDR3 coding sequence is TGTGCCAGCTCACCTTTGGCAGGGGTTTACGAGCAGTACTTC.